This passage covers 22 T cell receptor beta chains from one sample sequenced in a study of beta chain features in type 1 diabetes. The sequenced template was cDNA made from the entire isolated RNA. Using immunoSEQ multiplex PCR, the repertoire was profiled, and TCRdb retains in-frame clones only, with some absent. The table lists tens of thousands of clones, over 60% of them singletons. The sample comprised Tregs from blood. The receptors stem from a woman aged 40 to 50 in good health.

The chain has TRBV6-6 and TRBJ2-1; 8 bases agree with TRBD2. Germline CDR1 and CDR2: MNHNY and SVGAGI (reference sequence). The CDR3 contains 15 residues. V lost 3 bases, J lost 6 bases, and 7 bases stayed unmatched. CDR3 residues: CASSYQRGGLNEQFF. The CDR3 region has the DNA TGTGCCAGCAGTTATCAACGGGGGGGCCTCAATGAGCAGTTCTTC.

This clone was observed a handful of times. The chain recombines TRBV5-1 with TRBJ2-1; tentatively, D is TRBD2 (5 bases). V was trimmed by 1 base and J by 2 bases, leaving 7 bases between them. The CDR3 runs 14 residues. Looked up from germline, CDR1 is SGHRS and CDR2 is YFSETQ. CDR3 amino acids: CASSLFGAYNEQFF. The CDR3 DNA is TGCGCCAGCAGCTTGTTCGGGGCCTACAATGAGCAGTTCTTC.

CDR3 sequence: CASSQDRGTGVGELFF. The CDR3, as DNA: TGTGCCAGCAGCCAAGATAGGGGGACAGGGGTGGGGGAGCTGTTTTTT. The chain employs TRBV4-2 and TRBJ2-2; 10 bases map to TRBD1. Germline lookup yields CDR1 LGHNA and CDR2 YNFKEQ. V dropped 0 bases and J dropped 8; count of bases not matched to a gene: 6. The CDR3 is made up of 16 amino acids.

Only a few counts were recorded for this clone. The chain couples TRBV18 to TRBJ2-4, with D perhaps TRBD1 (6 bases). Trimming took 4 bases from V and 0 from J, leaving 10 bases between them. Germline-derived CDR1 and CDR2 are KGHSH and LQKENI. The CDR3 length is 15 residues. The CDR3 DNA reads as TGTGCCAGCTCACAAGGACAGTTAGCCAAAAACATTCAGTACTTC. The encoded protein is CASSQGQLAKNIQYF. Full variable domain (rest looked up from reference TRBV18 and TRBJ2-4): NAGVMQNPRHLVRRRGQEARLRCSPMKGHSHVYWYRQLPEEGLKFMVYLQKENIIDESGMPKERFSAEFPKEGPSILRIQQVVRGDSAAYFCASSQGQLAKNIQYFGAGTRLSVL.

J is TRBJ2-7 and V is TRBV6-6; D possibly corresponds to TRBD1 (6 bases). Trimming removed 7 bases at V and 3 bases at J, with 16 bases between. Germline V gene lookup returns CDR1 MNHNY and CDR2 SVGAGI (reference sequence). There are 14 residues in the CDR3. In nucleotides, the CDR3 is TGTGCCAGCATTTTAGGGGGAATAAGCTACGAGCAGTACTTC. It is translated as CASILGGISYEQYF.

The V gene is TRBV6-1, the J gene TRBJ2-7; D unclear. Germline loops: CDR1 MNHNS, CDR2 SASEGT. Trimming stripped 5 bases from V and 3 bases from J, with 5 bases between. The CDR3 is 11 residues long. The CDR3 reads CASSQNYEQYF. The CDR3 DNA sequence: TGTGCCAGCAGTCAGAACTACGAGCAGTACTTC.

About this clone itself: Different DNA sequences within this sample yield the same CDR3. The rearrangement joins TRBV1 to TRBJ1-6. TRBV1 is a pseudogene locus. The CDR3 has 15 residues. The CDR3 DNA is TGCACCAGCAGCCAAGATGAGGGTATACACCCCCCCCTCCACTTT. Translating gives CTSSQDEGIHPPLHF.

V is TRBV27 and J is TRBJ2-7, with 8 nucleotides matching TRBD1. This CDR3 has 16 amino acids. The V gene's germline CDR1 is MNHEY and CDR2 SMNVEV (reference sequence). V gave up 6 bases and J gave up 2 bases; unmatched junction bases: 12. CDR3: CASSFRTGSFAYEQYF. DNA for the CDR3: TGTGCCAGCAGCTTTCGGACAGGGAGTTTTGCCTACGAGCAGTACTTC.

The CDR3 here is CASSLQGYEQYF. CDR3 bases: TGTGCCAGCAGCTTACAGGGCTACGAGCAGTACTTC. The chain joins TRBV7-6 to TRBJ2-7; possibly TRBD1 for D (5 bases). This CDR3 is 12 amino acids long. Trimming took 2 bases from V and 3 from J, leaving 5 bases between them. Looked up from germline, CDR1 is SGHVS and CDR2 is FNYEAQ.

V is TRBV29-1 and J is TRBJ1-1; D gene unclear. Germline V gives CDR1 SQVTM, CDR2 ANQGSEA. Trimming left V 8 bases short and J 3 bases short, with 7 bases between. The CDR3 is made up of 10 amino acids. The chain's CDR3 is CSTVYTEAFF. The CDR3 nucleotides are TGCAGCACGGTTTACACTGAAGCTTTCTTT.

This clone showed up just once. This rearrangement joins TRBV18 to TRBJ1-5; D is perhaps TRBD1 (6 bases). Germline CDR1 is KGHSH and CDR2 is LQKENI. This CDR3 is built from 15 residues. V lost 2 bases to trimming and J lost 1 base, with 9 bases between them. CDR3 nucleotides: TGTGCCAGCTCACCAACAGGGTTGAGCAATCAGCCCCAGCATTTT. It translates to CASSPTGLSNQPQHF. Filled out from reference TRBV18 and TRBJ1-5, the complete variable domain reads NAGVMQNPRHLVRRRGQEARLRCSPMKGHSHVYWYRQLPEEGLKFMVYLQKENIIDESGMPKERFSAEFPKEGPSILRIQQVVRGDSAAYFCASSPTGLSNQPQHFGDGTRLSIL.

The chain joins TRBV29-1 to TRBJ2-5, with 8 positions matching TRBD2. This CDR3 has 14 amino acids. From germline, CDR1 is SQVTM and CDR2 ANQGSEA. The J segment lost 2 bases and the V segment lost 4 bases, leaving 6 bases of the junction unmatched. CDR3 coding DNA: TGCAGCGTTGGGCGACCGGGGGGGCAAGAGACCCAGTACTTC. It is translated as CSVGRPGGQETQYF. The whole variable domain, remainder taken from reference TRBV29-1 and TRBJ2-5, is SAVISQKPSRDICQRGTSLTIQCQVDSQVTMMFWYRQQPGQSLTLIATANQGSEATYESGFVIDKFPISRPNLTFSTLTVSNMSPEDSSIYLCSVGRPGGQETQYFGPGTRLLVL.

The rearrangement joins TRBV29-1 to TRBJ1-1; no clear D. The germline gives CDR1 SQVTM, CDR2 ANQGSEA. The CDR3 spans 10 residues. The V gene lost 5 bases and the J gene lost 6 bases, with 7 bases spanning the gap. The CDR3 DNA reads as TGCAGCGTTATATTATCTGAAGCTTTCTTT. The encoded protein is CSVILSEAFF.

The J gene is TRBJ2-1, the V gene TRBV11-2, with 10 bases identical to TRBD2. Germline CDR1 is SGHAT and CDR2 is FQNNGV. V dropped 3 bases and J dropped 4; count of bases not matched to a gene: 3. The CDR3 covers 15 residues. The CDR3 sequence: CASSFSGGLYNEQFF. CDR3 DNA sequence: TGTGCCAGCAGCTTTAGCGGGGGGCTATACAATGAGCAGTTCTTC.

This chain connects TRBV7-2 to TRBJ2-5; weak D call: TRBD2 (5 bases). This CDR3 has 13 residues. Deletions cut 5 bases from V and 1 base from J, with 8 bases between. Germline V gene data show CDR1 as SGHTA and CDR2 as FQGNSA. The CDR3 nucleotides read TGTGCCAGCAGCAACAGCGGCCAAGAGACCCAGTACTTC. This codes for CASSNSGQETQYF.

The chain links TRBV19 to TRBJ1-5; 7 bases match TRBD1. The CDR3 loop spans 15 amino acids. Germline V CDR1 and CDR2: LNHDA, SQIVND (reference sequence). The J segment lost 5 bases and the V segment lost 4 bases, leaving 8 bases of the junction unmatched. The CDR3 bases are TGTGCCAGTAGTACAAGACAGGGCTGGGATCAGCCCCAGCATTTT. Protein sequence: CASSTRQGWDQPQHF.

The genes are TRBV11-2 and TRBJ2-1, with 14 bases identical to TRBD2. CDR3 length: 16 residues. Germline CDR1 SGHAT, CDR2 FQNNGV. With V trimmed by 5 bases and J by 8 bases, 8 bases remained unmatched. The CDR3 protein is CASSTRLAGGPHEQFF. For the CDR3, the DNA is TGTGCCAGCAGCACCCGACTAGCGGGGGGGCCACATGAGCAGTTCTTC.

In DNA form, the CDR3 reads TGTGCCAGCAGCTTAGCGAACAGGAACTATGGCTACACCTTC. Amino acid sequence: CASSLANRNYGYTF. The chain links TRBV7-8 to TRBJ1-2, with a possible D match to TRBD1 (5 bases). Germline CDR1 SGHVS, CDR2 FQNEAQ. The ends were cut back, 0 bases at V and 2 bases at J, with 7 bases in the middle. There are 14 residues in the CDR3. Looking up the rest from reference TRBV7-8 and TRBJ1-2 gives the full variable domain: GAGVSQSPRYKVAKRGQDVALRCDPISGHVSLFWYQQALGQGPEFLTYFQNEAQLDKSGLPSDRFFAERPEGSVSTLKIQRTQQEDSAVYLCASSLANRNYGYTFGSGTRLTVV.

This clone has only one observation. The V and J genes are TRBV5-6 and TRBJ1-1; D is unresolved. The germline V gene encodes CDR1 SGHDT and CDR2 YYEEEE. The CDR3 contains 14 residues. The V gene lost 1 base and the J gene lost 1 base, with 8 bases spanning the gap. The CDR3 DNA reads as TGTGCCAGCAGCTTGACTGGCGGGAACACTGAAGCTTTCTTT. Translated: CASSLTGGNTEAFF.

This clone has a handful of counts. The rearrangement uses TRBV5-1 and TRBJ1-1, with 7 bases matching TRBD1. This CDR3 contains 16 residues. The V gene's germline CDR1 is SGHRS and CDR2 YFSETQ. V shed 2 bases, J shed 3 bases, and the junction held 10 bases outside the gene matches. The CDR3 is CASSLGAGGLYTEAFF. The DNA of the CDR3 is TGCGCCAGCAGCTTAGGGGCAGGGGGTTTGTACACTGAAGCTTTCTTT.

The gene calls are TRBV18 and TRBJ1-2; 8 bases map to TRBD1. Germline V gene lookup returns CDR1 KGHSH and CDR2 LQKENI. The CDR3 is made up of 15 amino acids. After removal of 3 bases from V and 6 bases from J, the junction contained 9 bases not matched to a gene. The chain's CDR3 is CASSPPGGGGDGYTF. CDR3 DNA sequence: TGTGCCAGCTCACCTCCAGGGGGCGGAGGGGATGGCTACACCTTC. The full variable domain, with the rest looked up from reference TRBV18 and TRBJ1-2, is NAGVMQNPRHLVRRRGQEARLRCSPMKGHSHVYWYRQLPEEGLKFMVYLQKENIIDESGMPKERFSAEFPKEGPSILRIQQVVRGDSAAYFCASSPPGGGGDGYTFGSGTRLTVV.

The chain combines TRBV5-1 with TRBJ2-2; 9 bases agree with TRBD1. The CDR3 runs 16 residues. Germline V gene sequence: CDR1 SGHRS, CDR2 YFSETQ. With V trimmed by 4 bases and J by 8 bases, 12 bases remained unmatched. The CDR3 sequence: CASSLGDRAESGELFF. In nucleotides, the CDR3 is TGCGCCAGCAGCCTTGGGGACAGGGCCGAGAGTGGGGAGCTGTTTTTT.